These 20 T cell receptor beta chains were all obtained from the same sample, sequenced in a study of Ad26.COV2.S vaccination and SARS-CoV-2 variants (dated by TCRdb to the early 2020s). The treatment or condition label of this sample denotes: approximately 18 received Ad26.COV2.S at low or high dose, single or two shots; about 5 received placebo; per-sample allocation not given. Repertoires of vaccine and placebo recipients were sequenced from samples collected on day 63 after the first injection. The library was produced with the immunoSEQ multiplex PCR assay. TCRdb took this table from immuneACCESS and kept in-frame rearrangements with V and J called. Such tables lack part of the clones; where checked against another copy, unresolved V genes explain under half of the gap, and the rest is unexplained. The sample records 450,000 to 550,000 clones, about 88% of which are singletons. Approximately 2.5% of the sample rests with the top ten.

Sequenced material: peripheral blood, taken in a trial of Ad26.COV2.S vaccine versus placebo. Receptor source: a person between 18 and 59 years old who received the Ad26.COV2.S COVID-19 vaccine or a placebo.

This rearrangement joins TRBV5-1 to TRBJ2-1; 11 bases agree with TRBD1. This CDR3 has 16 residues. In germline, CDR1 is SGHRS, CDR2 YFSETQ. Germline trimming cut 0 bases from V and 8 bases from J; bases unmatched to any gene: 7. The CDR3 sequence: CASSLAGQGARHEQFF. For the CDR3, the DNA is TGCGCCAGCAGCTTGGCAGGACAGGGGGCGAGGCATGAGCAGTTCTTC.

The V and J genes are TRBV27 and TRBJ1-5; no firm D call. Looked up from germline, CDR1 is MNHEY and CDR2 is SMNVEV (reference sequence). The length of the CDR3 is 15 residues. The V end was cut by 0 bases, the J end by 0 bases, with 6 bases between. This CDR3 reads CASSLSLYSNQPQHF. The CDR3 region has the DNA TGTGCCAGCAGTTTATCCCTGTATAGCAATCAGCCCCAGCATTTT.

This clone occurred once. This chain connects TRBV7-9 to TRBJ1-4; D unclear. CDR1 and CDR2 (germline): SEHNR, FQNEAQ (reference sequence). V lost 2 bases and J lost 8, with 12 bases in between. This CDR3 comprises 14 residues. The CDR3 bases are TGTGCCAGCAGCTTAAGGTCGGCGGGCGAAAAACTGTTTTTT. It translates to CASSLRSAGEKLFF.

This rearrangement joins TRBV5-1 to TRBJ2-5, with a tentative D call TRBD2 (6 bases). CDR1 is SGHRS, CDR2 YFSETQ, per germline. V lost 3 bases and J lost 2, with 14 bases in between. The CDR3 is made up of 15 amino acids. DNA for the CDR3: TGCGCCAGCAGCTCCATCGTGGGAGGACAAGAGACCCAGTACTTC. Translation gives CASSSIVGGQETQYF. The full variable domain, with the rest looked up from reference TRBV5-1 and TRBJ2-5, is KAGVTQTPRYLIKTRGQQVTLSCSPISGHRSVSWYQQTPGQGLQFLFEYFSETQRNKGNFPGRFSGRQFSNSRSEMNVSTLELGDSALYLCASSSIVGGQETQYFGPGTRLLVL.

This rearrangement joins TRBV19 to TRBJ1-3; tentative D call: TRBD1 (5 bases). The ends were cut back, 9 bases at V and 0 bases at J, with 9 bases in the middle. Germline lookup yields CDR1 LNHDA and CDR2 SQIVND (reference sequence). The CDR3 consists of 13 residues. The CDR3 DNA sequence: TGTGCCAGCCGACAGTTCTCTGGAAACACCATATATTTT. Encoded protein: CASRQFSGNTIYF.

V gene TRBV6-6 combines with J gene TRBJ2-2; the D gene could be TRBD1 or TRBD2 (5 bases each). V was cut by 4 bases and J by 5 bases, with 14 bases left in between. This CDR3 is 15 amino acids long. The germline CDR1 and CDR2 sequences are MNHNY and SVGAGI (reference sequence). As DNA, the CDR3 is TGTGCCAGCAGTTTACAGGTTGGGACGACCGGGGAGCTGTTTTTT. This translates into CASSLQVGTTGELFF.

The genes are TRBV9 and TRBJ2-3; either TRBD1 or TRBD2 may fit D (5 bases each). CDR1 and CDR2 from the germline V gene are SGDLS and YYNGEE. The ends were cut back, 6 bases at V and 2 bases at J, with 16 bases in the middle. There are 15 residues in the CDR3. CDR3 amino acids: CASTPGPWATDTQYF. CDR3 DNA: TGTGCCAGCACCCCGGGACCTTGGGCCACAGATACGCAGTATTTT.

This sequence joins TRBV27 and TRBJ2-1; D is perhaps TRBD2 (6 bases). Per germline, CDR1 MNHEY and CDR2 SMNVEV (reference sequence). CDR3 length: 15 amino acids. Trimming took 5 bases from V and 4 from J, leaving 15 bases between them. CDR3 DNA: TGTGCCAGCAGTCAAACTAGCTATGGGTACAATGAGCAGTTCTTC. Its protein is CASSQTSYGYNEQFF.

CDR3 residues: CASSLGQSGANVLTF. The CDR3 DNA sequence: TGTGCCAGCAGCTTAGGACAGAGTGGGGCCAACGTCCTGACTTTC. The chain joins TRBV7-3 to TRBJ2-6, with D tentatively TRBD1 (6 bases). The germline V gene has CDR1 SGHTA and CDR2 FQGTGA. The CDR3 runs to 15 residues. V was pared by 2 bases and J by 3 bases, with 8 bases between.

The V call is TRBV5-1, the J call TRBJ1-1; D gene unclear. V lost 1 base, J lost 2 bases, and 12 bases lay in between. The germline gives CDR1 SGHRS, CDR2 YFSETQ. The CDR3 consists of 15 residues. CDR3 region: CASSLIVSGNTEAFF. CDR3 nucleotide sequence: TGCGCCAGCAGCTTGATTGTTTCGGGTAACACTGAAGCTTTCTTT.

The chain links TRBV5-1 to TRBJ1-1; maybe TRBD1 (5 bases). The CDR3 spans 15 residues. Germline loops: CDR1 SGHRS, CDR2 YFSETQ. Trimming left V 2 bases short and J 3 bases short, with 14 bases between. DNA of the CDR3: TGCGCCAGCAGCTTCCTTAGACAGCCGGACACTGAAGCTTTCTTT. This translates into CASSFLRQPDTEAFF. The complete variable domain, with remaining parts taken from reference TRBV5-1 and TRBJ1-1, reads KAGVTQTPRYLIKTRGQQVTLSCSPISGHRSVSWYQQTPGQGLQFLFEYFSETQRNKGNFPGRFSGRQFSNSRSEMNVSTLELGDSALYLCASSFLRQPDTEAFFGQGTRLTVV.

V gene TRBV9 combines with J gene TRBJ1-6; D is uncertain. Trimming took 0 bases from V and 7 from J, leaving 14 bases between them. Germline CDR1 and CDR2: SGDLS and YYNGEE. The CDR3 is 16 amino acids. The CDR3 nucleotides read TGTGCCAGCAGCGTAGGACATCGCGAAGGGAATTCACCCCTCCACTTT. Its protein product is CASSVGHREGNSPLHF. Drawing the rest from reference TRBV9 and TRBJ1-6, the complete variable domain is DSGVTQTPKHLITATGQRVTLRCSPRSGDLSVYWYQQSLDQGLQFLIQYYNGEERAKGNILERFSAQQFPDLHSELNLSSLELGDSALYFCASSVGHREGNSPLHFGNGTRLTVT.

The V gene is TRBV13, the J gene TRBJ2-7, with D possibly matching TRBD2 (5 bases). The V gene lost 4 bases and the J gene lost 5 bases, with 12 bases spanning the gap. Germline V gene lookup returns CDR1 PRHDT and CDR2 FYEKMQ (reference sequence). The CDR3 spans 13 residues. CDR3 loop: CASSSRGFHEQYF. The DNA of the CDR3 is TGTGCCAGCAGCTCCCGAGGGTTCCACGAGCAGTACTTC.

The J gene is TRBJ1-1, the V gene TRBV29-1; no firm D call. V dropped 4 bases and J dropped 5 bases, with 8 bases sitting between them. Germline loops: CDR1 SQVTM, CDR2 ANQGSEA. This CDR3 comprises 11 residues. CDR3 sequence (DNA): TGCAGCGTTGTGAGGAGGACTGAAGCTTTCTTT. This gives the protein CSVVRRTEAFF. Full variable domain (outside the CDR3, taken from reference TRBV29-1 and TRBJ1-1): SAVISQKPSRDICQRGTSLTIQCQVDSQVTMMFWYRQQPGQSLTLIATANQGSEATYESGFVIDKFPISRPNLTFSTLTVSNMSPEDSSIYLCSVVRRTEAFFGQGTRLTVV.

The genes are TRBV19 and TRBJ2-1, with 9 bases aligning to TRBD1. The CDR3 covers 14 residues. Germline V gene data show CDR1 as LNHDA and CDR2 as SQIVND (reference sequence). The junction had 12 bases not matched to a gene; V was cut back by 10 bases and J by 8 bases. The CDR3 DNA is TGTGCCACCCGAGGGTGGACAGGGGTTCATGAGCAGTTCTTC. Protein product: CATRGWTGVHEQFF.

This clone showed up just a few times. The J gene is TRBJ1-1, the V gene TRBV7-8; D gene uncertain. This CDR3 comprises 14 residues. Trimming pared 1 base from V and 0 bases from J, leaving 6 bases between. From germline, CDR1 is SGHVS and CDR2 FQNEAQ. The CDR3 DNA follows: TGTGCCAGCAGCTTAGTCCGAATGAACACTGAAGCTTTCTTT. This codes for CASSLVRMNTEAFF.

The chain's CDR3 is CASSLAAGTGGMTEAFF. CDR3 bases: TGTGCCAGCAGCTTAGCAGCCGGGACAGGGGGTATGACTGAAGCTTTCTTT. The chain links TRBV7-8 to TRBJ1-1; 11 bases fit TRBD1. This CDR3 has 17 amino acids. Germline values: CDR1 SGHVS, CDR2 FQNEAQ. V lost 0 bases and J lost 5; bases outside the gene matches: 8.

This clone has just one count. V usage is TRBV2 and J usage is TRBJ2-7, with unresolved D. The germline V gene encodes CDR1 SNHLY and CDR2 FYNNEI. The V end lost 1 base, the J end lost 3 bases, and 16 bases lay between the germline ends. This CDR3 is built from 16 residues. The CDR3 here is CASSEEVSRNNYEQYV. The CDR3 coding sequence is TGTGCCAGCAGTGAAGAGGTCAGTCGAAATAACTACGAGCAGTACGTC.

V usage is TRBV29-1 and J usage is TRBJ2-1, with 9 positions matching TRBD2. Germline CDR1 and CDR2: SQVTM and ANQGSEA. V was pared by 6 bases and J by 4 bases, with 4 bases of the junction left unmatched. This CDR3 has 13 amino acids. The CDR3 DNA is TGCAGCGTCGGCGGGAGGGTATACAATGAGCAGTTCTTC. Amino acid sequence: CSVGGRVYNEQFF.

This chain uses TRBV5-4 with TRBJ2-7, with D tentatively TRBD1 (7 bases). V lost 0 bases, J lost 2 bases, and 15 bases lay in between. Germline CDR1 is SGHNT and CDR2 is YYREEE (reference sequence). The CDR3 consists of 16 residues. CDR3 in amino acids: CASSLVSGGFAYEQYV. CDR3 bases: TGTGCCAGCAGCTTGGTATCAGGGGGGTTCGCCTACGAGCAGTACGTC.